This T cell receptor beta chain was retrieved from a study of T-cell reconstitution after alpha-beta-depleted transplantation in children (dated by TCRdb to 2015 to 2016). Regarding the research as a whole: Using TCR repertoire profiling, the study quantitatively followed how T-cell immune reconstitution unfolded in children after TCRalphabeta/CD19-depleted allogeneic hematopoietic cell transplantation. General findings and caveats noted by the study authors: Hyperexpanded clone frequencies declined over subsequent months; after one year, T-cell counts and TCRbeta diversity were mostly attributed to newly produced T cells. About two months after transplant, the apparently early recovery of alphabetaT-cell counts reportedly depended on just several hundred clones that had expanded rapidly and came from non-depleted graft cells. In some patients, high TCRbeta diversity at day 60 was attributed to recipient T cells and intrathymic progenitors that had survived conditioning.

V loses 4 bases of germline sequence and J loses 9 bases, and the interval between the two ends is 13 bases. CDR1 and CDR2 were assigned from the germline V gene as SQVTM and ANQGSEA. Counted from cysteine to phenylalanine, this CDR3 has 12 amino acids. Only CDR3 DNA is held: 36 bases, read in frame from base 1. What the treatment or condition label conveys for this sample: allogeneic hematopoietic cell transplantation with graft depleted of TCRalphabeta T cells and CD19 B cells. Transplant recipients were children who received TCRalphabeta/CD19-depleted allogeneic hematopoietic cell grafts. The library was generated by PCR. Sequenced on an Illumina HiSeq 2500. TCR library preparation used molecular barcoding, with unique molecular identifiers applied to normalize quantification of the TCRbeta repertoire. The public reads were reprocessed in TCRdb via fastp at Q25 and MiXCR, keeping in-frame beta chains. Duplicate CDR3 protein sequences are folded into a single record with the most common DNA and genes. In this sample the table shows fewer than 550,000 distinct CDR3 sequences, roughly an eighth of which occur a single time. The ten largest account for around 15% of the sample.

As concerns this clonotype: The antigen it recognizes is unknown. Qualities for individual bases were not recorded, and no much larger clone is one base off.

This receptor was obtained from a female patient aged 2-15 years who had a stem cell transplant for aplastic anemia, so the T cells may come from the graft donor. This sample comprised PBMCs, mostly from graft donor cells, obtained 180 days after TCRalphabeta/CD19-depleted stem cell transplant. This receptor chain uses TRBV29-1 and TRBJ2-1, with TRBD1 perhaps the D gene, on 5 matching bases. In nucleotide form, the sequence is TGCAGCGTTGCGCAGGGTGTTGGTGAGCAGTTCTTC. Its product reads: CSVAQGVGEQFF.